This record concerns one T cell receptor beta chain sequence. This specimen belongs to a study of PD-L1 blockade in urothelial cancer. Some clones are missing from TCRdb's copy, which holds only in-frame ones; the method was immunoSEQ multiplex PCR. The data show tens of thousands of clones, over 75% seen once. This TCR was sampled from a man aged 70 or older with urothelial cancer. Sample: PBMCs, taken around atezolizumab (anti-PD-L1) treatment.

The CDR3 spells CASSRRGTYEQYF. Written as DNA, the CDR3 is TGTGCCAGCAGCCGGCGGGGGACCTACGAGCAGTACTTC. The rearrangement uses TRBV6-1 and TRBJ2-7, with 7 bases aligning to TRBD2. This CDR3 has 13 amino acids. CDR1 and CDR2 (germline): MNHNS, SASEGT. V shed 6 bases and J 2 bases; nucleotides not matched to a gene: 4.